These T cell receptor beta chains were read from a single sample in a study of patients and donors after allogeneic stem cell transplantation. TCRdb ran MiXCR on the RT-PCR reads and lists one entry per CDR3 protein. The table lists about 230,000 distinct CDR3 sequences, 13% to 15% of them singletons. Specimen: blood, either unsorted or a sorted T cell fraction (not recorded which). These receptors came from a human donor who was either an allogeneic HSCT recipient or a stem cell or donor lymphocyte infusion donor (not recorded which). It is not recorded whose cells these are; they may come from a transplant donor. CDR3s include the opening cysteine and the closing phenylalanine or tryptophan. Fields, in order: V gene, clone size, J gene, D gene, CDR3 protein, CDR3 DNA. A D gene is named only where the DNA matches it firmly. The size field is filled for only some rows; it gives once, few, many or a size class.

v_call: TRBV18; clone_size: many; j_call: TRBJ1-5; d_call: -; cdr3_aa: CASSPANNQPQHF; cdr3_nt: TGTGCCAGCTCACCGGCGAACAATCAGCCCCAGCATTTT
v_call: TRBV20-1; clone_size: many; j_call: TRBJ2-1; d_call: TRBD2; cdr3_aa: CSAIAGGTYNEQFF; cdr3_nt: TGCAGTGCTATAGCGGGGGGAACCTACAATGAGCAGTTCTTC
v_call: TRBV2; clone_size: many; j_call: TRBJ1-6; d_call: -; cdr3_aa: CASGQSLNSPLHF; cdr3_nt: TGTGCCAGCGGACAGTCCCTTAATTCACCCCTCCACTTT
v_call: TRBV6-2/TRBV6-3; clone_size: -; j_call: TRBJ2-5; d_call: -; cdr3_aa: CASSYGGQETQYF; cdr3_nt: TGTGCCAGCAGTTACGGGGGTCAAGAGACCCAGTACTTC
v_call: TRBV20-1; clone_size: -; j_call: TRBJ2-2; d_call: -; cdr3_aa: CSAHPVREYTGELFF; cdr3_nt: TGCAGTGCCCACCCCGTCAGGGAATACACCGGGGAGCTGTTTTTT
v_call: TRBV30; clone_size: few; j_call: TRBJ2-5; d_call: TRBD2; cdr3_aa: CAWRTLAGVKTQYF; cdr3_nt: TGTGCCTGGAGGACTTTAGCGGGAGTTAAGACCCAGTACTTC
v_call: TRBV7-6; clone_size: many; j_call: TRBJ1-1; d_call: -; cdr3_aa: CASSPVVTEAFF; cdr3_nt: TGTGCCAGCAGCCCGGTGGTAACTGAAGCTTTCTTT
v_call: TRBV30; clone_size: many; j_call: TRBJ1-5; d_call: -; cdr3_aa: CAWRGDATSNQPQHF; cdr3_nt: TGTGCCTGGCGGGGCGACGCGACTAGCAATCAGCCCCAGCATTTT
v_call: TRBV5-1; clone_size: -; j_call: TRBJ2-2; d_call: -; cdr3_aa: CASSLSGRGSTGELFF; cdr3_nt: TGCGCCAGCAGCTTGAGCGGGCGAGGGAGCACCGGGGAGCTGTTTTTT
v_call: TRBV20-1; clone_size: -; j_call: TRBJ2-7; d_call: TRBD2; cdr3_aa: CSAGGRLAGVSDEQYF; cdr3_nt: TGCAGTGCTGGGGGCCGGCTAGCGGGAGTATCCGACGAGCAGTACTTC
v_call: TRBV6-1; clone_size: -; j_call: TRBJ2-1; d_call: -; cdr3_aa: CASSEARDNEQFF; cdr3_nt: TGTGCCAGCAGTGAAGCGCGGGACAATGAGCAGTTCTTC
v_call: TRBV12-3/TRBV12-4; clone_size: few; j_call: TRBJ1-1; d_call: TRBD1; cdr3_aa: CASRIRGRITEAFF; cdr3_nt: TGTGCCAGCAGAATTAGGGGGCGCATCACTGAAGCTTTCTTT
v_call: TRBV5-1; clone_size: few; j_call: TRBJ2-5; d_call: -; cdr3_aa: CASSAGTAPGETQYF; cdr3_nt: TGCGCCAGCAGCGCCGGGACTGCCCCAGGCGAGACCCAGTACTTC
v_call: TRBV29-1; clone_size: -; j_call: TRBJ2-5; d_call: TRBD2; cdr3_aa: CSVLKKREWGETQYF; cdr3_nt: TGCAGCGTCCTTAAAAAGCGGGAGTGGGGAGAGACCCAGTACTTC
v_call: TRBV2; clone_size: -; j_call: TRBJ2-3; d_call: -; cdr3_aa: CASTILKTSTDTQYF; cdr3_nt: TGTGCCAGCACAATCCTTAAGACTAGCACAGATACGCAGTATTTT
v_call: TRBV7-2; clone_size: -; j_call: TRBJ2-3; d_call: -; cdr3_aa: CASSLYLSTDTQYF; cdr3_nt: TGTGCCAGCAGCTTATATCTTAGCACAGATACGCAGTATTTT
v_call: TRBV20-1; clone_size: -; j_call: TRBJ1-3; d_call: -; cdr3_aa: CSTGHNSGNTIYF; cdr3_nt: TGCAGTACTGGACATAACTCTGGAAACACCATATATTTT
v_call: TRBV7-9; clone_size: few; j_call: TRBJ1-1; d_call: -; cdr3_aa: CASSRSQGGGTEAFF; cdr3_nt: TGTGCCAGCAGTCGGTCTCAGGGAGGAGGCACTGAAGCTTTCTTT
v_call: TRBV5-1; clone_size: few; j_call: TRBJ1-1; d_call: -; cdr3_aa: CASSSLIRATEAFF; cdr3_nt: TGCGCCAGCAGCTCCTTAATACGGGCCACTGAAGCTTTCTTT
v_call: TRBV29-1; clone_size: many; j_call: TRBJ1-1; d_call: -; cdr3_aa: CSVAIDVRAFF; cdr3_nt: TGCAGCGTTGCTATAGATGTGAGGGCTTTCTTT
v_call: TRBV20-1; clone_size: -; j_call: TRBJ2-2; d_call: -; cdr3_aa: CSASGDFNTGELFF; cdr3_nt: TGCAGTGCGAGCGGCGATTTTAACACCGGGGAGCTGTTTTTT
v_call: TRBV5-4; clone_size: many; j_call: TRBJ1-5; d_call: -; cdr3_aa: CASSLAGEGDQPQHF; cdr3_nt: TGTGCCAGCAGCTTGGCCGGGGAGGGTGATCAGCCCCAGCATTTT
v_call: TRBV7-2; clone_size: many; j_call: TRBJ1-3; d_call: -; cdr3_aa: CASSLQTSSGNTIYF; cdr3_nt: TGTGCCAGCAGCCTCCAGACCTCCTCTGGAAACACCATATATTTT
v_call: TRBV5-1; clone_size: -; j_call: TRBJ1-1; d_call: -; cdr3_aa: CASSLVVGGEAFF; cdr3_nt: TGCGCCAGCAGCTTGGTAGTGGGGGGTGAAGCTTTCTTT
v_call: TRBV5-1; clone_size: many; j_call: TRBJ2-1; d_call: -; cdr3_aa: CASSLPQSGNEQFF; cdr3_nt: TGCGCCAGCAGCCTCCCTCAGAGCGGCAATGAGCAGTTCTTC
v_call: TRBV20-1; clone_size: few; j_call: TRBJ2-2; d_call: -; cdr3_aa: CSARNGLDTGELFF; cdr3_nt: TGCAGTGCTAGAAACGGGTTAGACACCGGGGAGCTGTTTTTT
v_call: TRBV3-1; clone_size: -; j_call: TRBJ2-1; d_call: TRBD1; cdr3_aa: CASSQATTGTKVEQFF; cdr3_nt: TGTGCCAGCAGCCAAGCCACGACAGGGACCAAAGTTGAGCAGTTCTTC
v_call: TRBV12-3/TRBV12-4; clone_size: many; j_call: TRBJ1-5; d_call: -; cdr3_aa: CASSTQGRSQPQHF; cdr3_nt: TGTGCCAGCAGTACCCAGGGGCGCAGTCAGCCCCAGCATTTT
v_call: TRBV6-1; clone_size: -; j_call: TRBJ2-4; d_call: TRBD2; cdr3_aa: CASSLAGMGYF; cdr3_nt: TGTGCCAGCAGCCTAGCGGGTATGGGGTACTTC
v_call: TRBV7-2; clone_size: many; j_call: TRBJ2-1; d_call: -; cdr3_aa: CASSATPRSYNEQFF; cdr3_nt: TGTGCCAGCAGCGCGACCCCACGCTCCTACAATGAGCAGTTCTTC
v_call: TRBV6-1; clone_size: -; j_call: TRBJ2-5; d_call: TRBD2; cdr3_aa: CASSPGTMGPQETQYF; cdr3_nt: TGTGCCAGCAGCCCCGGGACTATGGGACCACAAGAGACCCAGTACTTC
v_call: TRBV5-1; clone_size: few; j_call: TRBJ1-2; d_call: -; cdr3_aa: CASSWNSDGHYGYTF; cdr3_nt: TGCGCCAGCAGCTGGAACTCCGACGGCCACTATGGCTACACCTTC
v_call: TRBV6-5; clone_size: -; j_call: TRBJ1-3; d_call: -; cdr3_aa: CASSYHRQNSGNTIYF; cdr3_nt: TGTGCCAGCAGTTACCATAGACAGAACTCTGGAAACACCATATATTTT
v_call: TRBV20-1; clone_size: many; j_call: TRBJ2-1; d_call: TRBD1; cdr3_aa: CSARRADRGVEQFF; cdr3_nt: TGCAGTGCTAGACGCGCTGACAGGGGTGTTGAGCAGTTCTTC
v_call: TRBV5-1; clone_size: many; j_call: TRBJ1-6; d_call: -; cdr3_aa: CASSSEGRPNSPLHF; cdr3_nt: TGCGCCAGCAGCTCGGAGGGCCGGCCTAATTCACCCCTCCACTTT
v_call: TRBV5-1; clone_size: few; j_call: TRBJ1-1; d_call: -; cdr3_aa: CASKDSLNTEAFF; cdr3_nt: TGCGCCAGTAAGGACAGCTTGAACACTGAAGCTTTCTTT
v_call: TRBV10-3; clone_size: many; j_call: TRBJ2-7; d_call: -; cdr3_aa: CAIRRGGGSYEQYF; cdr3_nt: TGTGCCATCAGGAGGGGGGGCGGCTCCTACGAGCAGTACTTC
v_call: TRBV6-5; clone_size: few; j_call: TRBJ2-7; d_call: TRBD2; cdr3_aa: CASSYRGQVSGRPSEQYF; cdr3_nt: TGTGCCAGCAGTTACAGGGGGCAGGTTAGCGGGAGGCCCTCCGAGCAGTACTTC
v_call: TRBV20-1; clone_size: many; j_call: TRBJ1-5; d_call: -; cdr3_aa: CSVGDPPGNQPQHF; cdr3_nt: TGCAGCGTAGGGGACCCCCCGGGCAATCAGCCCCAGCATTTT
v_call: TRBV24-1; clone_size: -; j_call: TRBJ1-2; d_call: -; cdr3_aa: CATRGRYLKGYTF; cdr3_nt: TGTGCCACTCGGGGACGGTACCTAAAGGGCTACACCTTC
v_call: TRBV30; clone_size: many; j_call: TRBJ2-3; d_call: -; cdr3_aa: CAWSVRGGAQDTQYF; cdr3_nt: TGTGCCTGGAGTGTAAGAGGGGGGGCGCAAGATACGCAGTATTTT